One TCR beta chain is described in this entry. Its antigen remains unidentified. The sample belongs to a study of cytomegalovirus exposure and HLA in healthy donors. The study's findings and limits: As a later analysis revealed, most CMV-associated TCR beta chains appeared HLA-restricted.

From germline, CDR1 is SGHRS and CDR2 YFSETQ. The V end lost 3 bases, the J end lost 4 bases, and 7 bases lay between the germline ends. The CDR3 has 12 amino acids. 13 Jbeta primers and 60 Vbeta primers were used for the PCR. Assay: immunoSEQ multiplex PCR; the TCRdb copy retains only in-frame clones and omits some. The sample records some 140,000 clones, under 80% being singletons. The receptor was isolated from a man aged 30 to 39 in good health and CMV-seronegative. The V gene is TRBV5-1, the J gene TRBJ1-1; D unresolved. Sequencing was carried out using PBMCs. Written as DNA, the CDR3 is TGCGCCAGCAGCTCCCCAGGCACTGAAGCTTTCTTT. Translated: CASSSPGTEAFF.